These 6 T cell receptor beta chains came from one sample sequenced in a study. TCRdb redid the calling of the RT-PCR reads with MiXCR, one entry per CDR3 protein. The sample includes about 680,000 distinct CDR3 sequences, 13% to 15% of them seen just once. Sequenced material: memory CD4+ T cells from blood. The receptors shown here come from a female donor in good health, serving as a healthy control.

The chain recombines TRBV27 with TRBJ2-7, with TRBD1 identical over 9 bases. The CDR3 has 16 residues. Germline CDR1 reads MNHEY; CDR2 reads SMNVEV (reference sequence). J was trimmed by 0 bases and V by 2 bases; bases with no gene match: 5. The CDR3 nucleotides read TGTGCCAGCAGTTTAGGGAGGACAGGGGCCTCCTACGAGCAGTACTTC. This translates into CASSLGRTGASYEQYF.

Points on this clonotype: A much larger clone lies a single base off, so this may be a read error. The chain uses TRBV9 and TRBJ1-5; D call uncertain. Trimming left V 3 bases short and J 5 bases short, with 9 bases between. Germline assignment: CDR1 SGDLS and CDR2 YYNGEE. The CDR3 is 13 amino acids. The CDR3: CASSAAGDQPQHF. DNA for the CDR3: TGTGCCAGCAGCGCAGCTGGGGATCAGCCCCAGCATTTT.

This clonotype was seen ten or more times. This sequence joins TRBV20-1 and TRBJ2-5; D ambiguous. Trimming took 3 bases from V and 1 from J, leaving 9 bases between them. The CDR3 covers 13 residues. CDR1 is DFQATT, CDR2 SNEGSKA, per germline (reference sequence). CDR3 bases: TGCAGTGCTAGGACACTCGTCCAAGAGACCCAGTACTTC. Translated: CSARTLVQETQYF.

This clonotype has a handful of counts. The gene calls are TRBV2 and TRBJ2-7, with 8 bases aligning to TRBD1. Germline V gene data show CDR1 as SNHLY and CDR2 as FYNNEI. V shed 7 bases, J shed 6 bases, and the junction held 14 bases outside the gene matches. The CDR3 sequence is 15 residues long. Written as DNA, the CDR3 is TGTGCCAGCACCTTTGCGTGGCAGGGGGCGCGCGAGCAGTACTTC. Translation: CASTFAWQGAREQYF.

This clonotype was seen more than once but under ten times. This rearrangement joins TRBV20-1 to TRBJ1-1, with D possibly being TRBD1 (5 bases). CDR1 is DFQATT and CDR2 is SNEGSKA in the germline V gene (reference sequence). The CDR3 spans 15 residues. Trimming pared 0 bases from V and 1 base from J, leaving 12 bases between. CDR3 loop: CSARDPTEKNTEAFF. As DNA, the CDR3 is TGCAGTGCTAGAGATCCGACAGAGAAGAACACTGAAGCTTTCTTT.

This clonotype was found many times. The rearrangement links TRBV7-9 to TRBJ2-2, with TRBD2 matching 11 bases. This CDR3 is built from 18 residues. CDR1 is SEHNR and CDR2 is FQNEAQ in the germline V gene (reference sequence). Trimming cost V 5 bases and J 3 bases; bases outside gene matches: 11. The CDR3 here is CASSPTLLAGVYTGELFF. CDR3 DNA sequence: TGTGCCAGCAGCCCAACCCTACTAGCGGGAGTGTACACCGGGGAGCTGTTTTTT.